The rows below give T cell receptor beta chains drawn from one sample of a study of cytomegalovirus exposure and HLA in healthy donors. Method: immunoSEQ multiplex PCR; TCRdb's copy keeps in-frame clones and lacks some. The sample yields 150,000 to 200,000 clones, approximately 88% seen once. The sequencing sample was made of PBMCs. The receptors shown here come from a young man in good health and CMV-seropositive. The CDR3 runs from the conserved cysteine through the conserved F or W. A D gene is named only where the DNA matches it firmly. Not every row has a clone size; where given, it reads once, few, many or a size class.

abundance	v_gene	j_gene	d_gene	CDR3aa	CDR3nt
NA	TRBV6-7	TRBJ1-1	NA	CASIHRQAEQFDTEAFF	TGTGCCAGCATACACCGACAGGCCGAGCAGTTCGACACTGAAGCTTTCTTT
NA	TRBV9	TRBJ1-1	TRBD1	CASSHTGTGTEAFF	TGTGCCAGCAGCCATACCGGGACAGGGACTGAAGCTTTCTTT
NA	TRBV14	TRBJ2-1	NA	CASSQEGGRYNEQFF	TGTGCCAGCAGCCAAGAGGGGGGGCGATACAATGAGCAGTTCTTC
once	TRBV5-1	TRBJ2-1	TRBD2	CASSLGQGTSGRLFF	TGCGCCAGCAGTCTGGGACAGGGGACTAGCGGGAGGCTGTTCTTC
NA	TRBV5-1	TRBJ1-2	TRBD1	CASSRWDRGFYGYTF	TGCGCCAGCAGCCGATGGGACAGGGGGTTCTATGGCTACACCTTC
NA	TRBV7-9	TRBJ1-3	NA	CASSHLTGESSGNTIYF	TGTGCCAGCAGCCATTTAACAGGAGAAAGCTCTGGAAACACCATATATTTT
NA	TRBV2	TRBJ2-2	NA	CASEDTPPNTGELFF	TGTGCCAGTGAAGACACGCCACCTAACACCGGGGAGCTGTTTTTT
once	TRBV4-1	TRBJ2-5	TRBD2	CASSQVPQTSGGSQETQYF	TGCGCCAGCAGCCAAGTACCGCAGACTAGCGGGGGGAGTCAAGAGACCCAGTACTTC
NA	TRBV5-1	TRBJ1-4	TRBD1	CASSVDRGSEKLFF	TGCGCCAGCAGCGTGGACAGGGGGAGTGAAAAACTGTTTTTT
NA	TRBV7-9	TRBJ2-5	TRBD1	CASSWNRGQETQYF	TGTGCCAGCAGCTGGAACAGGGGCCAAGAGACCCAGTACTTC
NA	TRBV6-5	TRBJ2-7	TRBD2	CASSPGTSGTYEQYF	TGTGCCAGCAGTCCCGGGACTAGCGGAACCTACGAGCAGTACTTC
NA	TRBV5-1	TRBJ2-3	NA	CASSLLGLAPDTQYF	TGCGCCAGCAGCTTGTTGGGGCTAGCGCCAGATACGCAGTATTTT
NA	TRBV18	TRBJ2-5	NA	CASSRNREETQYF	TGTGCCAGCTCTCGTAATCGTGAAGAGACCCAGTACTTC
NA	TRBV10-3	TRBJ2-7	NA	CAISEAGLKSYEQYF	TGTGCCATCAGTGAGGCCGGACTGAAATCCTACGAGCAGTACTTC
once	TRBV7-8	TRBJ1-4	TRBD1	CASSPRQGDEKLFF	TGTGCCAGCAGCCCTAGACAGGGTGATGAAAAACTGTTTTTT
NA	TRBV11-1	TRBJ1-2	NA	CASSEGGGVGYTF	TGTGCCAGCAGCGAAGGTGGAGGCGTTGGCTACACCTTC
NA	TRBV6-5	TRBJ2-5	TRBD1	CASSYLRQGHQETQYF	TGTGCCAGCAGTTACCTCCGACAGGGACACCAAGAGACCCAGTACTTC
NA	TRBV4-1	TRBJ1-5	NA	CASSLGSGEPQHF	TGCGCCAGCAGCCTCGGGAGCGGCGAGCCCCAGCATTTT
NA	TRBV7-9	TRBJ1-2	NA	CASSYIYGYTF	TGTGCCAGCAGTTATATCTATGGCTACACCTTC
once	TRBV5-1	TRBJ2-1	TRBD2	CASSQLSGSYNEQFF	TGCGCCAGCAGCCAGCTTAGCGGGAGTTACAATGAGCAGTTCTTC
NA	TRBV7-9	TRBJ1-2	NA	CASSLGSYGYTF	TGTGCCAGCAGCTTAGGCAGCTATGGCTACACCTTC
NA	TRBV13	TRBJ2-7	TRBD2	CASSPRTSGKYEQYF	TGTGCCAGCAGCCCGAGGACTAGCGGGAAGTACGAGCAGTACTTC
NA	TRBV7-9	TRBJ2-3	TRBD2	CASSLDVASGPSTDTQYF	TGTGCCAGCAGCTTAGATGTGGCTAGCGGTCCTAGCACAGATACGCAGTATTTT
few	TRBV5-4	TRBJ2-5	NA	CASSLSQQETQYF	TGTGCCAGCAGCTTGTCGCAGCAAGAGACCCAGTACTTC
NA	TRBV27	TRBJ2-3	NA	CASSLSTLSTDTQYF	TGTGCCAGCAGTTTATCAACTCTTAGCACAGATACGCAGTATTTT
NA	TRBV5-4	TRBJ2-7	TRBD2	CASSQTSGTSYEQYF	TGTGCCAGCAGCCAGACTAGCGGGACCTCCTACGAGCAGTACTTC
NA	TRBV2	TRBJ2-7	NA	CASRYGRYEQYF	TGTGCCAGCAGATATGGGCGCTACGAGCAGTACTTC
NA	TRBV5-4	TRBJ2-2	NA	CASSFAATRELAGELFF	TGTGCCAGCAGCTTTGCGGCTACTCGGGAGTTGGCCGGGGAGCTGTTTTTT
NA	TRBV19	TRBJ1-5	NA	CASRRTSPQGWDQPQHF	TGTGCCAGTAGGAGAACCTCCCCCCAGGGATGGGATCAGCCCCAGCATTTT
once	TRBV7-6	TRBJ1-5	TRBD1	CASSLGPGQELSNQPQHF	TGTGCCAGCAGCTTAGGCCCGGGACAGGAACTGAGCAATCAGCCCCAGCATTTT
few	TRBV28	TRBJ1-1	NA	CASRRMNTEAFF	TGTGCCAGCAGGCGGATGAACACTGAAGCTTTCTTT
NA	TRBV5-1	TRBJ2-5	NA	CASYEEQETQYF	TGCGCCAGTTATGAGGAGCAAGAGACCCAGTACTTC
NA	TRBV5-1	TRBJ2-5	TRBD1	CASSLRDRGSETQYF	TGCGCCAGCAGCTTAAGGGACAGGGGTTCGGAGACCCAGTACTTC